The 5 T cell receptor beta chains below come from one sample, sequenced in a study of regulatory T cells in long-lasting Graves disease. Sample time point: persistent/refractory GD, antithyroid drugs over 5 years with positive TRAb. After RNA was extracted from PBMCs, the TCR library was made from it. The authors built TCR beta libraries using iRepertoire HTBI primers and Arm-PCR of CDR3 regions. TCRdb processed the multiplex PCR reads anew with MiXCR; each CDR3 protein has one entry. The sample lists 650,000 to 850,000 distinct CDR3 sequences; 25% to 35% were seen once. The source was peripheral blood mononuclear cells (PBMCs), collected when the disease was refractory, from a patient treated with antithyroid drugs. Receptors originate from a female donor with Graves disease.

This clonotype was recorded a few times. J is TRBJ1-2 and V is TRBV15, with no clear D. Germline values: CDR1 LNHNV, CDR2 YYDKDF (reference sequence). The CDR3 runs 13 residues. Trimming pared 0 bases from V and 1 base from J, leaving 3 bases between. The CDR3 DNA follows: TGTGCCACCAGCAGAGAAAATAACTATGGCTACACCTTC. As protein: CATSRENNYGYTF.

The chain carries TRBV9 and TRBJ2-7; TRBD2 aligns across 9 bases. The CDR3 sequence is 13 residues long. Germline V gene sequence: CDR1 SGDLS, CDR2 YYNGEE. V lost 0 bases, J lost 5 bases, and 0 bases stayed unmatched. CDR3 amino acids: CASSVVAGDEQYF. In DNA, the CDR3 is TGTGCCAGCAGCGTAGTAGCGGGAGACGAGCAGTACTTC.

The V and J genes are TRBV30 and TRBJ1-1; D not certain. The V gene lost 1 base and the J gene lost 8 bases, with 8 bases spanning the gap. There are 11 residues in the CDR3. Germline values: CDR1 GTSNPN, CDR2 SVGIG (reference sequence). The CDR3: CAWSDQGEAFF. The CDR3 DNA is TGTGCCTGGAGTGATCAAGGGGAAGCTTTCTTT. Full variable domain (rest looked up from reference TRBV30 and TRBJ1-1): SQTIHQWPATLVQPVGSPLSLECTVEGTSNPNLYWYRQAAGRGLQLLFYSVGIGQISSEVPQNLSASRPQDRQFILSSKKLLLSDSGFYLCAWSDQGEAFFGQGTRLTVV.

This clonotype was seen a few times. In DNA form, the CDR3 reads TGTGCCAGCAGCTTAGAAGACAGCCTCTATGGCTACACCTTC. Protein product: CASSLEDSLYGYTF. The gene calls are TRBV7-9 and TRBJ1-2; D possibly corresponds to TRBD1 (5 bases). Trimming removed 1 base at V and 4 bases at J, with 10 bases between. The CDR3 extends over 14 amino acids. CDR1 and CDR2 from the germline V gene are SEHNR and FQNEAQ (reference sequence).

The chain combines TRBV6-1 with TRBJ1-1, with unresolved D. With 6 bases removed from V and 1 base from J, the gap between germline ends came to 15 bases. CDR1 and CDR2 from the germline V gene are MNHNS and SASEGT. The CDR3 runs to 15 residues. CDR3 amino acids: CASRAGGYSNTEAFF. The CDR3, as DNA: TGTGCCAGCAGGGCGGGTGGCTACTCGAACACTGAAGCTTTCTTT.